The source of this T cell receptor beta chain is a study of blood T cell repertoires in COVID-19. Study information: COVID-19 samples collected from the United States, Italy and Spain covered acute and convalescent phases. The analysed material was cDNA or gDNA that came from T cells, B-cell-depleted T cells, or PBMCs.

J gave up 6 bases and V 4 bases, and 7 bases lay outside the gene matches. Germline assignment: CDR1 SGHRS and CDR2 YFSETQ. This CDR3 has 16 residues. Per the original data handling: Estimated nucleated cell counts came from reference gene primer amplification. The table came from immunoSEQ multiplex PCR; TCRdb's copy has only in-frame clones and leaves some out. V, J and clone size were drawn from that table, and D and trimming were deduced from the DNA. The sample shows approximately 160,000 clones, roughly four fifths of them seen only once. Input material: peripheral blood. This rearrangement joins TRBV5-1 to TRBJ2-1, with TRBD2 identical over 13 bases. The receptor comes from a man aged 40-49 years who had recovered from COVID-19. In DNA, the CDR3 is TGCGCCAGCAGCGGACCCGGGACTAGCGGGGTCAATGAGCAGTTCTTC. It yields the protein CASSGPGTSGVNEQFF.